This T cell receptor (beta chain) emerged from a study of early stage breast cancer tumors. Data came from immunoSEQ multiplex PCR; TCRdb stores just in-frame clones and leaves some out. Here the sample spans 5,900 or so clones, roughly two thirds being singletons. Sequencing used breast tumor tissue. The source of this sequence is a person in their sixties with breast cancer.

The CDR3 nucleotides are TGCGCCAGCAGCTTGGGTCAGCGGGATGGCTACACCTTC. It yields the protein CASSLGQRDGYTF. This rearrangement joins TRBV5-1 to TRBJ1-2; D remains ambiguous. Germline V CDR1 and CDR2: SGHRS, YFSETQ. This CDR3 has 13 amino acids. Trimming pared 0 bases from V and 6 bases from J, leaving 9 bases between.